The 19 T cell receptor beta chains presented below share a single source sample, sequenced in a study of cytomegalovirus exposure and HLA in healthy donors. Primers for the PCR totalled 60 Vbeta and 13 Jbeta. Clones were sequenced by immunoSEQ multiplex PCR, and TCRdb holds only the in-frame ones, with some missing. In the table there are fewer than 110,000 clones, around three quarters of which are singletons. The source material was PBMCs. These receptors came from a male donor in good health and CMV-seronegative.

The CDR3 spells CASSQAGQGASKNIQYF. The CDR3 nucleotides read TGTGCCAGCAGCCAAGCGGGACAGGGGGCATCCAAAAACATTCAGTACTTC. The V gene is TRBV14, the J gene TRBJ2-4; 12 nucleotides line up with TRBD1. The CDR3 is made up of 17 amino acids. V shed 1 base, J shed 2 bases, and the junction held 3 bases outside the gene matches. Germline loops: CDR1 SGHDN, CDR2 FVKESK. Complete variable domain (other parts from reference TRBV14 and TRBJ2-4): EAGVTQFPSHSVIEKGQTVTLRCDPISGHDNLYWYRRVMGKEIKFLLHFVKESKQDESGMPNNRFLAERTGGTYSTLKVQPAELEDSGVYFCASSQAGQGASKNIQYFGAGTRLSVL.

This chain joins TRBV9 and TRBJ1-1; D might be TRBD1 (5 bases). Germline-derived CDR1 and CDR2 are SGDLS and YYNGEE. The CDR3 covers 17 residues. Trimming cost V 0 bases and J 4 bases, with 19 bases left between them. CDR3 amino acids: CASSVVGGANRPTEAFF. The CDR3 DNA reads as TGTGCCAGCAGCGTAGTCGGCGGGGCGAACCGGCCCACTGAAGCTTTCTTT.

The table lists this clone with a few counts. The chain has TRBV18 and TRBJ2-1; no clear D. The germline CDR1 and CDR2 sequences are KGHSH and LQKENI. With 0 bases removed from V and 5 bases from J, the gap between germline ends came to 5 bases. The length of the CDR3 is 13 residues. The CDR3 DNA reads TGTGCCAGCTCACCACCCTTCGACAATGAGCAGTTCTTC. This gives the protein CASSPPFDNEQFF.

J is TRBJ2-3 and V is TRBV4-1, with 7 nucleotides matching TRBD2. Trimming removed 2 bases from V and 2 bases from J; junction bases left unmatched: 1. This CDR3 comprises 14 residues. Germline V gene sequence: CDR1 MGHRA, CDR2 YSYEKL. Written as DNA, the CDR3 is TGCGCCAGCAGCCAAAGCGGGACCACAGATACGCAGTATTTT. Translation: CASSQSGTTDTQYF.

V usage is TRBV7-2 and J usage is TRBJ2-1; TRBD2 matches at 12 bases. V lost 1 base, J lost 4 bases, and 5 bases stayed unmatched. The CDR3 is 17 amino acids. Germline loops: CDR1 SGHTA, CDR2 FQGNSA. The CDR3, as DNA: TGTGCCAGCAGCTTAGGACTAGCGGGAGCGTTTTACAATGAGCAGTTCTTC. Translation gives CASSLGLAGAFYNEQFF.

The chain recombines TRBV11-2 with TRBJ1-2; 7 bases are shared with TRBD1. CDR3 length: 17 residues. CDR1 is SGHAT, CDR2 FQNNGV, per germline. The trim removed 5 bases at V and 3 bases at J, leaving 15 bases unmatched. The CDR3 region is CASSPQGSRVVYYGYTF. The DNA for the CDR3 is TGTGCCAGCAGCCCACAGGGGTCGAGAGTAGTTTACTATGGCTACACCTTC.

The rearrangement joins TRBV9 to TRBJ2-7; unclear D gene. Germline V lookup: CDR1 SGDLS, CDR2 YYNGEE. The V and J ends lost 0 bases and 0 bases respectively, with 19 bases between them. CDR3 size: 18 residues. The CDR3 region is CASSVVVGLNGSSYEQYF. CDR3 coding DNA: TGTGCCAGCAGCGTAGTGGTCGGTTTAAACGGTAGCTCCTACGAGCAGTACTTC. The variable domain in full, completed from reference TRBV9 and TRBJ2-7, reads DSGVTQTPKHLITATGQRVTLRCSPRSGDLSVYWYQQSLDQGLQFLIQYYNGEERAKGNILERFSAQQFPDLHSELNLSSLELGDSALYFCASSVVVGLNGSSYEQYFGPGTRLTVT.

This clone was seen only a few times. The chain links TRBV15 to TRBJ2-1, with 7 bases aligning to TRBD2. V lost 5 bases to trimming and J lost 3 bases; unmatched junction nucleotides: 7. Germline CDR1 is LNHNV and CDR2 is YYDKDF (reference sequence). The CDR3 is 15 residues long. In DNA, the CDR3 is TGTGCCACCAGCCCCCACAGCGGGAACTACAATGAGCAGTTCTTC. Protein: CATSPHSGNYNEQFF. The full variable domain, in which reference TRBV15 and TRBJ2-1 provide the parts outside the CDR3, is DAMVIQNPRYQVTQFGKPVTLSCSQTLNHNVMYWYQQKSSQAPKLLFHYYDKDFNNEADTPDNFQSRRPNTSFCFLDIRSPGLGDTAMYLCATSPHSGNYNEQFFGPGTRLTVL.

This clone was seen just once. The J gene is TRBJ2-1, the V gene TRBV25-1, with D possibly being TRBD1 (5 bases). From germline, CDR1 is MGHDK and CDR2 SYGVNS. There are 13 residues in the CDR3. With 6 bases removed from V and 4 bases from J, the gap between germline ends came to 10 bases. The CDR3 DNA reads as TGTGCCAGCAGACCAGACAGTTACAATGAGCAGTTCTTC. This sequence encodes CASRPDSYNEQFF.

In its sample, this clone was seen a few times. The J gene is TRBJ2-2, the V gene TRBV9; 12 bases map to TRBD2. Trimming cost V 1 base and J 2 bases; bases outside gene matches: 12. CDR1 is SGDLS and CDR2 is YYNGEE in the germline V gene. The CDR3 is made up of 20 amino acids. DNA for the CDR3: TGTGCCAGCAGCGTAAGCGGGGGACTAGCGGGCATAAAAAACACCGGGGAGCTGTTTTTT. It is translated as CASSVSGGLAGIKNTGELFF.

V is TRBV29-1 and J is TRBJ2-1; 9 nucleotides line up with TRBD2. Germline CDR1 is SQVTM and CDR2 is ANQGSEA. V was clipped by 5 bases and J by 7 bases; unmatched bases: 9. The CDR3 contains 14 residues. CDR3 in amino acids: CSVKSGLASNEQFF. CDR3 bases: TGCAGCGTTAAATCGGGACTAGCCTCAAATGAGCAGTTCTTC.

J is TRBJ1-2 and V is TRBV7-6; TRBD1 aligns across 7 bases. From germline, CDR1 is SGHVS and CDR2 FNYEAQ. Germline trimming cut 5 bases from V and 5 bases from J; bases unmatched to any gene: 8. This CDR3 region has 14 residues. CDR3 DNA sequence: TGTGCCAGCAGCCCCCGACAGGGACAATATGGCTACACCTTC. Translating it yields CASSPRQGQYGYTF.

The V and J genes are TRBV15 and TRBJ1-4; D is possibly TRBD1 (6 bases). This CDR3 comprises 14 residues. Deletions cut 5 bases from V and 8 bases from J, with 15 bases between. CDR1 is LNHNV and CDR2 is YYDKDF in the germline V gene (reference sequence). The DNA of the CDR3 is TGTGCCACCAGCGATTTTAACAGGGACGAAAAACTGTTTTTT. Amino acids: CATSDFNRDEKLFF.

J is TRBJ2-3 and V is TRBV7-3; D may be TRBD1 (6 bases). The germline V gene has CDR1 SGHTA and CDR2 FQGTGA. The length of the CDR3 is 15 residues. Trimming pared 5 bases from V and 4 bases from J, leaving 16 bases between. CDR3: CASSGRGRGPDTQYF. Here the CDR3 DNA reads TGTGCCAGCAGCGGACGGGGCAGGGGCCCAGATACGCAGTATTTT.

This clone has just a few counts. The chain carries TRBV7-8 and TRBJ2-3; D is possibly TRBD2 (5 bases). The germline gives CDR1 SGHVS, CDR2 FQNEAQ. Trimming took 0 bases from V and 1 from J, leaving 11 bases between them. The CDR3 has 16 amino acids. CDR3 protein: CASSLATSLGTDTQYF. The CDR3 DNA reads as TGTGCCAGCAGCTTAGCCACTAGTCTGGGCACAGATACGCAGTATTTT.

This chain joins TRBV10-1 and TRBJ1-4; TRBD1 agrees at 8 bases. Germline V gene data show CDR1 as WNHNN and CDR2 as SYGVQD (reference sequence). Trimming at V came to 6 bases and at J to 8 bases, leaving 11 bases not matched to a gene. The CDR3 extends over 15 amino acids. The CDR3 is CASSGTGTGGEKLFF. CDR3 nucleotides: TGCGCCAGCAGCGGAACCGGGACAGGAGGGGAAAAACTGTTTTTT.

As DNA, the CDR3 is TGTGCCAGCAGTTTCCTGGGGACACTAAACTATGGCTACACCTTC. The encoded protein is CASSFLGTLNYGYTF. The genes are TRBV27 and TRBJ1-2, with D possibly matching TRBD1 (6 bases). V shed 3 bases and J shed 2 bases, with 13 bases lying between them. There are 15 residues in the CDR3. Germline CDR1 reads MNHEY; CDR2 reads SMNVEV (reference sequence).

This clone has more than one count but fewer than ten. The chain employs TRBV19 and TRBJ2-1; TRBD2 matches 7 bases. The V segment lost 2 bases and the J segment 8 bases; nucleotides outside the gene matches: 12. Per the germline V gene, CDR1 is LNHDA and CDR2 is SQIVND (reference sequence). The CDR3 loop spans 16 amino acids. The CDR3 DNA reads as TGTGCCAGTAGTATAAGAGCTAGCGGACCACAGCATGAGCAGTTCTTC. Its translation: CASSIRASGPQHEQFF.

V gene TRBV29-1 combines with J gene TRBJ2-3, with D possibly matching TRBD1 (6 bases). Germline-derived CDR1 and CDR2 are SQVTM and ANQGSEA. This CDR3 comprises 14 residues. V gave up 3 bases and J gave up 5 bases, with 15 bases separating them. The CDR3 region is CSVEGAFVGDTQYF. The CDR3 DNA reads TGCAGCGTTGAGGGGGCGTTCGTTGGAGATACGCAGTATTTT.